The sequence of this T cell receptor beta chain was determined in a study of blood T cell repertoires in COVID-19. The germline V gene has CDR1 MDHEN and CDR2 SYDVKM. This CDR3 contains 13 residues. V lost 6 bases and J lost 7; bases outside the gene matches: 5. Per the study methods: Estimation of nucleated cell counts relied on the amplification of reference gene primers. Produced via immunoSEQ multiplex PCR; TCRdb's table is partial and in-frame only. V, J and clone size are those of that table, while D and trimming were read from the DNA. This table holds roughly 260,000 clones, roughly nine tenths found once.

This chain joins TRBV28 and TRBJ1-2, with 10 bases lining up with TRBD1. The sample taken for sequencing was peripheral blood. The receptor comes from a woman aged 45 to 65 who had recovered from COVID-19. CDR3 in amino acids: CASRSDRGVGYTF. The CDR3 nucleotides are TGTGCCAGCAGATCGGACAGGGGGGTTGGCTACACCTTC.